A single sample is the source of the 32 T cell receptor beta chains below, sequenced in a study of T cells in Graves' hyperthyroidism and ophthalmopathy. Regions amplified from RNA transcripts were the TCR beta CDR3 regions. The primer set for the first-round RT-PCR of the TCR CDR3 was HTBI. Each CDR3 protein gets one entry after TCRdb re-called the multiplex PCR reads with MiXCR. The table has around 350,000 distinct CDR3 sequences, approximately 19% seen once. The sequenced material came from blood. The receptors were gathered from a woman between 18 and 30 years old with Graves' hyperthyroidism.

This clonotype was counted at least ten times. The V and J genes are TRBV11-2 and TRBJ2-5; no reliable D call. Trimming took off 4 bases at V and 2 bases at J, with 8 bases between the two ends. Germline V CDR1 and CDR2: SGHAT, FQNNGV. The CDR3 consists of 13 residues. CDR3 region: CASSSTPQETQYF. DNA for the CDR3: TGTGCCAGCAGCTCGACCCCACAAGAGACCCAGTACTTC.

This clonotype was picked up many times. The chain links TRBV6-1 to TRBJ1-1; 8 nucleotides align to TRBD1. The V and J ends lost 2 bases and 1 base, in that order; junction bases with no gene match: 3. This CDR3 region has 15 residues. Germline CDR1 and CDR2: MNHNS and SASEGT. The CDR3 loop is CASSEKTGGNTEAFF. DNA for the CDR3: TGTGCCAGCAGTGAAAAAACAGGGGGGAACACTGAAGCTTTCTTT.

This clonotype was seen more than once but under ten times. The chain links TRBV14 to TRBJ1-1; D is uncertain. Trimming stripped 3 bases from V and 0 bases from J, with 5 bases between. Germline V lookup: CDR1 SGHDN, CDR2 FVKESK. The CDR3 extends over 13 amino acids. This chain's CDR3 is CASSHSMNTEAFF. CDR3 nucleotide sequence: TGTGCCAGCAGCCACTCCATGAACACTGAAGCTTTCTTT. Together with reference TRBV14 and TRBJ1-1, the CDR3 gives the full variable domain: EAGVTQFPSHSVIEKGQTVTLRCDPISGHDNLYWYRRVMGKEIKFLLHFVKESKQDESGMPNNRFLAERTGGTYSTLKVQPAELEDSGVYFCASSHSMNTEAFFGQGTRLTVV.

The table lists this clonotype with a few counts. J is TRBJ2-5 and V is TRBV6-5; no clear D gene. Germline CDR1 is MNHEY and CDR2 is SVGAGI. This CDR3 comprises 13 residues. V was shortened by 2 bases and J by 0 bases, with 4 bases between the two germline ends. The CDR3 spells CASSYAYQETQYF. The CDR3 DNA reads TGTGCCAGCAGTTACGCGTACCAAGAGACCCAGTACTTC.

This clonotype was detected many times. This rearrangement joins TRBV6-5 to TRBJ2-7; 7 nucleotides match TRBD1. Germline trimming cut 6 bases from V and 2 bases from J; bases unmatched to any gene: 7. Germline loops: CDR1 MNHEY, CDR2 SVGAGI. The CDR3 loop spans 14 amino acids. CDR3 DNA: TGTGCCAGCAGAGTGACAGGGCTTACCTACGAGCAGTACTTC. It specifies CASRVTGLTYEQYF.

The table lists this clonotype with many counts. The DNA of the CDR3 is TGTGCCAGCAGTTTCAGGGGATTGGGAAACACCATATATTTT. Amino acid sequence: CASSFRGLGNTIYF. The chain carries TRBV12-3 or TRBV12-4 and TRBJ1-3; D is perhaps TRBD1 (6 bases). V was shortened by 3 bases and J by 4 bases, with 10 bases between the two germline ends. The CDR3 contains 14 residues.

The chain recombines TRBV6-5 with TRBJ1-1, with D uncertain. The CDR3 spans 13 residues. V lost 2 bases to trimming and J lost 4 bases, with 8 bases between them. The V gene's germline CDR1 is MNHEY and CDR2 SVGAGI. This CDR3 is CASSYATVTEAFF. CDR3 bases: TGTGCCAGCAGTTACGCGACGGTCACTGAAGCTTTCTTT.

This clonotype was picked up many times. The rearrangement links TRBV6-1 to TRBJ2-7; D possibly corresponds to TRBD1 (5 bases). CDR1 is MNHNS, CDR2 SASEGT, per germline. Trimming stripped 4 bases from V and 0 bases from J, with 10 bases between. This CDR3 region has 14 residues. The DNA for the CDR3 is TGTGCCAGCAGTGTCAGGGAACTCTCCTACGAGCAGTACTTC. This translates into CASSVRELSYEQYF.

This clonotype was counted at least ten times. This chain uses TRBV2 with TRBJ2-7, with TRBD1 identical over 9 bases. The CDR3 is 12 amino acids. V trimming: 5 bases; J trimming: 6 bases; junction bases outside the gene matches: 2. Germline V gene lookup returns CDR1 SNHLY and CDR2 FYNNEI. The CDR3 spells CASSTTGGEQYF. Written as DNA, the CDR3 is TGTGCCAGCAGTACGACAGGGGGCGAGCAGTACTTC.

The CDR3 spells CASSPDTTEAFF. CDR3 DNA: TGTGCCAGCTCACCGGACACCACTGAAGCTTTCTTT. This chain joins TRBV18 and TRBJ1-1; D may be TRBD1 (5 bases). Trimming cost V 3 bases and J 4 bases, with 6 bases left between them. CDR1 is KGHSH and CDR2 is LQKENI in the germline V gene. CDR3 size: 12 residues.

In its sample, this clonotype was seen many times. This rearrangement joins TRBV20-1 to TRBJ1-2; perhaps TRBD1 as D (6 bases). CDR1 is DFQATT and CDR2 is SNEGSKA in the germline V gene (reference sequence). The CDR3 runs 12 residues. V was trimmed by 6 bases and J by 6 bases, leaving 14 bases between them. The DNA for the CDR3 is TGCAGTGCGCGGGGGGCGGGGCATGGCTACACCTTC. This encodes CSARGAGHGYTF.

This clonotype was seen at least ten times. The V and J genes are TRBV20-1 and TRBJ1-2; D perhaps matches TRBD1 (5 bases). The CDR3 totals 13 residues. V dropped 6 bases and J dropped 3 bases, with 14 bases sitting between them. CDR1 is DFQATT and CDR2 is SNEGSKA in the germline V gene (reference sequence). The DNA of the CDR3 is TGCAGTGCCCCCCGGGGGGGATACTATGGCTACACCTTC. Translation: CSAPRGGYYGYTF.

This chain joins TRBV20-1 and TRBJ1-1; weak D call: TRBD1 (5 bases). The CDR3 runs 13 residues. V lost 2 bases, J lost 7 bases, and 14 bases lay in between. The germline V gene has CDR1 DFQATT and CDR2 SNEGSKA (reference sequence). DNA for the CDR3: TGCAGTGCTAGATCTGACGGGACGGTTGAAGCTTTCTTT. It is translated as CSARSDGTVEAFF.

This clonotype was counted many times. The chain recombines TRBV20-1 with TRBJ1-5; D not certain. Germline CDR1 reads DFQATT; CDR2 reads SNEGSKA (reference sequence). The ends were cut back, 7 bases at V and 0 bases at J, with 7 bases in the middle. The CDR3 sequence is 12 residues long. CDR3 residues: CSVWGSNQPQHF. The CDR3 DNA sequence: TGCAGTGTGTGGGGTAGCAATCAGCCCCAGCATTTT.

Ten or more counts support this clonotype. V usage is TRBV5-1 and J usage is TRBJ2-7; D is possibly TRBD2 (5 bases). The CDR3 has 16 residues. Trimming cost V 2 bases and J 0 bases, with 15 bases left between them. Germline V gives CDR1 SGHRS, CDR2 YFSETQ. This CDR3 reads CASSLDYPSSSYEQYF. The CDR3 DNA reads TGCGCCAGCAGCTTAGACTACCCTTCAAGCTCCTACGAGCAGTACTTC.

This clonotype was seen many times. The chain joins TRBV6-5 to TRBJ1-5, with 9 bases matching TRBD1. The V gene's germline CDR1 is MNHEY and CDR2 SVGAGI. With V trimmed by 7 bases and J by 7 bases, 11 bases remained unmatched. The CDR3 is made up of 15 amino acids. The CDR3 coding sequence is TGTGCCAGCATTTCAGACAGGGGGATTAGGCAGCCCCAGCATTTT. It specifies CASISDRGIRQPQHF.

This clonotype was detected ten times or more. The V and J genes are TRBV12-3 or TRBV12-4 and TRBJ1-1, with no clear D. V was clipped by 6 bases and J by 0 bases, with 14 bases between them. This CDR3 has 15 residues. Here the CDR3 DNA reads TGTGCCAGCAGCCCCGTGGGCCTTATGAACACTGAAGCTTTCTTT. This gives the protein CASSPVGLMNTEAFF.

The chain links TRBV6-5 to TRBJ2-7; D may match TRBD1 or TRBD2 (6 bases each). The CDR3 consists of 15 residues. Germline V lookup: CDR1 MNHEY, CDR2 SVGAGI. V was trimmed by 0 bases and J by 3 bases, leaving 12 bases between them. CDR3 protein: CASSYSGGFLYEQYF. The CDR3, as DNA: TGTGCCAGCAGTTACTCAGGGGGGTTCCTCTACGAGCAGTACTTC.

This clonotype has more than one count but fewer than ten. The CDR3 DNA is TGCGCCAGCAGCCAAGAACAGCGGGGGGGAGAGACCCAGTACTTC. Amino acid sequence: CASSQEQRGGETQYF. This rearrangement joins TRBV4-1 to TRBJ2-5, with 10 bases lining up with TRBD2. In germline, CDR1 is MGHRA, CDR2 YSYEKL. With 0 bases clipped from V and 4 bases from J, the junction kept 2 bases outside the gene matches. The CDR3 is 15 amino acids.

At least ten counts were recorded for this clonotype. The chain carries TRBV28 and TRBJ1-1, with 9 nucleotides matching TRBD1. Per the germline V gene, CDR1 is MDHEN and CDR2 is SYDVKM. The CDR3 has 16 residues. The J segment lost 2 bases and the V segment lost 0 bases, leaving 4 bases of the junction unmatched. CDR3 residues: CASSLWTTGGNTEAFF. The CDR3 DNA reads TGTGCCAGCAGTTTATGGACCACAGGGGGCAACACTGAAGCTTTCTTT.

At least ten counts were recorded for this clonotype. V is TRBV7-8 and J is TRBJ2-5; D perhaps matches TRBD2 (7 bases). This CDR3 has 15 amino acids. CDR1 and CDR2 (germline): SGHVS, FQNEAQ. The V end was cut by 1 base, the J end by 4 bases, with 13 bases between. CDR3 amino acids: CASSLVAGEGETQYF. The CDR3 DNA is TGTGCCAGCAGCTTAGTCGCAGGGGAGGGAGAGACCCAGTACTTC. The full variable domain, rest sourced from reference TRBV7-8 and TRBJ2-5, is GAGVSQSPRYKVAKRGQDVALRCDPISGHVSLFWYQQALGQGPEFLTYFQNEAQLDKSGLPSDRFFAERPEGSVSTLKIQRTQQEDSAVYLCASSLVAGEGETQYFGPGTRLLVL.

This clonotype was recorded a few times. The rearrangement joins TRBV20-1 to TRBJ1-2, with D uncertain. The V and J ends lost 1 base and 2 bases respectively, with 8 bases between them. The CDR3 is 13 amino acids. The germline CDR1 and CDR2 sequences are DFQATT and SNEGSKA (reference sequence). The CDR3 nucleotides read TGCAGTGCTAGAGCAGCCCGAAACTATGGCTACACCTTC. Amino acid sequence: CSARAARNYGYTF.

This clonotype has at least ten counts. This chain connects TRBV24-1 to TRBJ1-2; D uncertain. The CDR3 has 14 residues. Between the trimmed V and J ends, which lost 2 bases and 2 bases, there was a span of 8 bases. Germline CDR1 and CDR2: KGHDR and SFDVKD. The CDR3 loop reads CATSDSPPNYGYTF. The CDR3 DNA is TGTGCCACCAGTGATTCCCCTCCCAACTATGGCTACACCTTC.

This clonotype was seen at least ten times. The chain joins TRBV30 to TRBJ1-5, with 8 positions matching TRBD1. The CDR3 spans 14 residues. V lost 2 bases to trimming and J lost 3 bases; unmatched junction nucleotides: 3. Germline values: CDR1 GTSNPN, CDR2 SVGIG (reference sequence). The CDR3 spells CAWSLGQANQPQHF. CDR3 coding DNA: TGTGCCTGGAGTCTGGGACAGGCCAATCAGCCCCAGCATTTT.

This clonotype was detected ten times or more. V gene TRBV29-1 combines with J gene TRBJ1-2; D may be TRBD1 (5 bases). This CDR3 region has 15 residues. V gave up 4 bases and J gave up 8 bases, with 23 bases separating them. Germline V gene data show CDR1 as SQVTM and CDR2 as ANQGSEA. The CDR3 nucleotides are TGCAGCGTTGTCCACGAGGGACGGGCGGCTAAAGGCTACACCTTC. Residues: CSVVHEGRAAKGYTF.

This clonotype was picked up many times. The CDR3 spells CASSSELVGGENTGELFF. The CDR3 coding sequence is TGTGCCAGCAGTTCCGAACTAGTGGGCGGGGAAAACACCGGGGAGCTGTTTTTT. V is TRBV12-3 or TRBV12-4 and J is TRBJ2-2, with D possibly being TRBD2 (6 bases). This CDR3 is 18 amino acids long. The germline V and J ends were trimmed by 4 bases and 2 bases, with 20 bases remaining between them.

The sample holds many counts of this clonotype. DNA for the CDR3: TGTGCCAGCACCAACCTCCGGGACAGGGGCCACGAGCAGTACTTC. Amino acid sequence: CASTNLRDRGHEQYF. The rearrangement joins TRBV28 to TRBJ2-7; 10 nucleotides agree with TRBD1. This CDR3 region has 15 residues. CDR1 and CDR2 from the germline V gene are MDHEN and SYDVKM. With V trimmed by 7 bases and J by 5 bases, 11 bases remained unmatched.

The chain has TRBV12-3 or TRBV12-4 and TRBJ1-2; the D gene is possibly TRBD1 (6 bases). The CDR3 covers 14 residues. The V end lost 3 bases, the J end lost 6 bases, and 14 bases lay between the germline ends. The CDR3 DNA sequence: TGTGCCAGCAGTTTTAACGGGGGCGCGGATGGCTACACCTTC. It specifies CASSFNGGADGYTF.

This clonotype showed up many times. The CDR3 coding sequence is TGTGCCAGCATCAGGAGTGGGAACACTGAAGCTTTCTTT. Amino acids: CASIRSGNTEAFF. V usage is TRBV5-6 and J usage is TRBJ1-1; D not resolved. Germline V CDR1 and CDR2: SGHDT, YYEEEE. The CDR3 spans 13 residues. V gave up 6 bases and J gave up 1 base, with 10 bases separating them.

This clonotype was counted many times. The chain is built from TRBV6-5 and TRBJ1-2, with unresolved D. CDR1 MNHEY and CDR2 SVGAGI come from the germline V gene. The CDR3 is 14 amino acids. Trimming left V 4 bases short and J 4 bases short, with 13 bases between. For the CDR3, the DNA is TGTGCCAGCAGTTTACTCGGACGGATCTATGGCTACACCTTC. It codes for CASSLLGRIYGYTF.

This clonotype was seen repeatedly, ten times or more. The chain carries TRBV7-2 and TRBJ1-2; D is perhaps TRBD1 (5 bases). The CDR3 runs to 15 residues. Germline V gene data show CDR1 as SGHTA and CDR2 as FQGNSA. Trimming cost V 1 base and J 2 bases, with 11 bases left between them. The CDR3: CASSLGGSRNYGYTF. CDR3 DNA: TGTGCCAGCAGCTTAGGGGGCAGTCGAAACTATGGCTACACCTTC.

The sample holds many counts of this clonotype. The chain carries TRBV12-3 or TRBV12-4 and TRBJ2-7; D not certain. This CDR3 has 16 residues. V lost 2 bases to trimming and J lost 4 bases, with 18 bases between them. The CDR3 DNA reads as TGTGCCAGCAGTTTATTATCGGCAGACTTACTTTACGAGCAGTACTTC. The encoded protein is CASSLLSADLLYEQYF.